Each of the 24 T cell receptor beta chains below was sequenced from the same sample in a study of graft-versus-host responses after intestinal transplantation. Which antigens these TCRs recognize remains unknown. TCRdb keeps only in-frame clones here, not all; method: immunoSEQ multiplex PCR. This sample has about 89,000 clones; over 85% occur once, and the top ten carry 0.3% to 0.35%. The sequences come from unstimulated CD4+ T cells sorted from spleen or lymph node cells, collected before intestinal transplant. These receptors were collected from a human donor who received an intestinal transplant.

The chain links TRBV6-5 to TRBJ2-5; D is unresolved. This CDR3 contains 13 residues. Germline loops: CDR1 MNHEY, CDR2 SVGAGI. V dropped 5 bases and J dropped 1 base, with 8 bases sitting between them. The CDR3 DNA reads as TGTGCCAGCAGTCGGTCAACCCAAGAGACCCAGTACTTC. As protein: CASSRSTQETQYF.

The V gene is TRBV5-1, the J gene TRBJ1-1, with 8 bases lining up with TRBD1. The CDR3 is 14 residues long. The junction had 5 bases not matched to a gene; V was cut back by 4 bases and J by 3 bases. CDR1 and CDR2 from the germline V gene are SGHRS and YFSETQ. The CDR3 spells CASSTGQVDTEAFF. The CDR3 DNA reads TGCGCCAGCAGCACGGGACAGGTTGACACTGAAGCTTTCTTT.

The V gene is TRBV11-1, the J gene TRBJ1-2; D might be TRBD1 (6 bases). Germline V gene data show CDR1 as SGHAT and CDR2 as FQDESV (reference sequence). The V gene lost 5 bases and the J gene lost 4 bases, with 11 bases spanning the gap. This CDR3 has 13 amino acids. The DNA for the CDR3 is TGTGCCAGCAGCCTGACAGGACTCTATGGCTACACCTTC. It encodes CASSLTGLYGYTF.

Here the CDR3 reads CASSPYRDRDHEQYF. The CDR3 nucleotides are TGTGCCAGCTCACCATACCGGGACAGGGATCACGAGCAGTACTTC. The chain recombines TRBV18 with TRBJ2-7; 9 bases fit TRBD1. Looked up from germline, CDR1 is KGHSH and CDR2 is LQKENI. V gave up 2 bases and J gave up 5 bases; unmatched junction bases: 7. The CDR3 totals 15 residues.

To note about this clone: At the DNA level, this CDR3 is encoded by other sequences in the same sample as well. The chain links TRBV5-8 to TRBJ2-4; 7 bases are shared with TRBD1. With V trimmed by 2 bases and J by 1 base, 0 bases remained unmatched. From germline, CDR1 is SGHTS and CDR2 YDEGEE. The CDR3 sequence is 14 residues long. The CDR3 loop is CASSLQGAKNIQYF. As DNA, the CDR3 is TGTGCCAGCAGCTTACAGGGGGCCAAAAACATTCAGTACTTC.

The V call is TRBV27, the J call TRBJ2-7; possibly TRBD1 for D (6 bases). This CDR3 spans 15 amino acids. Trimming took off 6 bases at V and 0 bases at J, with 15 bases between the two ends. Germline assignment: CDR1 MNHEY and CDR2 SMNVEV (reference sequence). The CDR3 here is CASSATDSLSYEQYF. The DNA for the CDR3 is TGTGCCAGCAGCGCTACGGACAGCCTCTCCTACGAGCAGTACTTC.

This chain connects TRBV5-1 to TRBJ1-4; the D is unclear. Germline V lookup: CDR1 SGHRS, CDR2 YFSETQ. The length of the CDR3 is 14 residues. V dropped 1 base and J dropped 3 bases, with 7 bases sitting between them. The CDR3 region is CASSLTSSNEKLFF. CDR3 in DNA: TGCGCCAGCAGCTTGACCAGTTCTAATGAAAAACTGTTTTTT. The full variable domain, completed using reference TRBV5-1 and TRBJ1-4, is KAGVTQTPRYLIKTRGQQVTLSCSPISGHRSVSWYQQTPGQGLQFLFEYFSETQRNKGNFPGRFSGRQFSNSRSEMNVSTLELGDSALYLCASSLTSSNEKLFFGSGTQLSVL.

V gene TRBV6-5 combines with J gene TRBJ1-5, with D possibly matching TRBD1 (6 bases). The CDR3 runs 15 residues. V was clipped by 2 bases and J by 4 bases, with 12 bases between them. The germline V gene encodes CDR1 MNHEY and CDR2 SVGAGI. CDR3 nucleotides: TGTGCCAGCAGTTACAGGAGGGGGGGAAATCAGCCCCAGCATTTT. Translating gives CASSYRRGGNQPQHF.

The chain joins TRBV5-1 to TRBJ1-1, with 8 bases identical to TRBD1. This CDR3 region has 15 residues. The V and J ends lost 4 bases and 4 bases, in that order; junction bases with no gene match: 9. Germline V gene sequence: CDR1 SGHRS, CDR2 YFSETQ. CDR3 loop: CASSQQRTGSTEAFF. The DNA for the CDR3 is TGCGCCAGCAGCCAACAACGGACAGGGAGCACTGAAGCTTTCTTT.

The V gene is TRBV29-1, the J gene TRBJ2-1, with 9 bases aligning to TRBD2. The V and J ends lost 3 bases and 7 bases, in that order; junction bases with no gene match: 16. CDR1 and CDR2 (germline): SQVTM, ANQGSEA. The CDR3 contains 17 residues. CDR3 sequence (DNA): TGCAGCGTTGATACTAGCGGGTTTTTTAATATTGGGAATGAGCAGTTCTTC. Protein product: CSVDTSGFFNIGNEQFF.

This clone was recorded only once. This sequence joins TRBV2 and TRBJ2-7, with TRBD2 matching 9 bases. Germline CDR1 is SNHLY and CDR2 is FYNNEI. This CDR3 contains 15 residues. The J segment lost 2 bases and the V segment lost 8 bases, leaving 10 bases of the junction unmatched. The DNA for the CDR3 is TGTGCCAGCTCCAACCGGGCGGGAGGGGCCTACGAGCAGTACTTC. Encoded protein: CASSNRAGGAYEQYF.

In this sample, this clone turned up once. The chain is built from TRBV27 and TRBJ2-7, with 7 bases fitting TRBD1. Germline values: CDR1 MNHEY, CDR2 SMNVEV (reference sequence). Germline trimming cut 5 bases from V and 0 bases from J; bases unmatched to any gene: 10. The CDR3 totals 16 residues. The CDR3 loop is CASSPDRTLSSYEQYF. The CDR3 coding sequence is TGTGCCAGCAGTCCGGACAGGACACTGAGCTCCTACGAGCAGTACTTC.

The chain links TRBV9 to TRBJ2-7, with a tentative D call TRBD2 (7 bases). V shed 0 bases and J shed 2 bases, with 15 bases lying between them. Germline V gene data show CDR1 as SGDLS and CDR2 as YYNGEE. The CDR3 is 16 residues long. CDR3 in amino acids: CASSVEGGGGTYEQYF. The CDR3 DNA reads as TGTGCCAGCAGCGTAGAAGGGGGGGGCGGCACCTACGAGCAGTACTTC.

This clone was recorded once. The chain recombines TRBV7-2 with TRBJ2-7, with TRBD2 identical over 9 bases. With V trimmed by 3 bases and J by 6 bases, 9 bases remained unmatched. Germline lookup yields CDR1 SGHTA and CDR2 FQGNSA. CDR3 size: 15 residues. The CDR3 here is CASSFRASGISEQYF. CDR3 sequence (DNA): TGTGCCAGCAGCTTCAGGGCTAGCGGGATTAGCGAGCAGTACTTC.

This chain uses TRBV4-1 with TRBJ1-1, with 9 bases matching TRBD1. Germline values: CDR1 MGHRA, CDR2 YSYEKL. The ends lost 1 base at V and 4 bases at J; junction bases unmatched: 4. This CDR3 is 15 amino acids long. The CDR3 loop is CASSQAGTGSTEAFF. The CDR3 DNA reads as TGCGCCAGCAGCCAAGCCGGGACAGGGAGCACTGAAGCTTTCTTT.

J is TRBJ2-3 and V is TRBV7-8; D is perhaps TRBD2 (5 bases). The CDR3 loop spans 13 amino acids. CDR1 is SGHVS, CDR2 FQNEAQ, per germline. Trimming removed 5 bases at V and 2 bases at J, with 8 bases between. The CDR3 DNA is TGTGCCAGCAGCAGTAGCGTCACAGATACGCAGTATTTT. Translated: CASSSSVTDTQYF.

This chain joins TRBV6-1 and TRBJ1-1, with unresolved D. V dropped 6 bases and J dropped 2 bases, with 7 bases sitting between them. The CDR3 contains 12 residues. Germline V lookup: CDR1 MNHNS, CDR2 SASEGT. CDR3 sequence: CASSRPNTEAFF. The CDR3 coding sequence is TGTGCCAGCAGCCGACCCAACACTGAAGCTTTCTTT.

The rearrangement uses TRBV4-1 and TRBJ2-3, with unresolved D. This CDR3 comprises 14 residues. CDR1 is MGHRA and CDR2 is YSYEKL in the germline V gene. V was pared by 2 bases and J by 3 bases, with 9 bases between. CDR3 sequence reads: CASSQSTGTDTQYF. The CDR3 nucleotides read TGCGCCAGCAGCCAATCGACTGGGACAGATACGCAGTATTTT.

CDR3 nucleotides: TGTGCCAGCAGTTTGGACAGGCTAAGCAATTCACCCCTCCACTTT. Its protein product is CASSLDRLSNSPLHF. V usage is TRBV27 and J usage is TRBJ1-6; 7 bases match TRBD1. Per the germline V gene, CDR1 is MNHEY and CDR2 is SMNVEV (reference sequence). Trimming removed 3 bases from V and 7 bases from J; junction bases left unmatched: 6. The CDR3 is made up of 15 amino acids.

This chain connects TRBV9 to TRBJ2-2, with a weak D call TRBD2 (7 bases). Germline V gene lookup returns CDR1 SGDLS and CDR2 YYNGEE. This CDR3 comprises 16 residues. The V end lost 1 base, the J end lost 8 bases, and 18 bases lay between the germline ends. CDR3 nucleotide sequence: TGTGCCAGCAGCGTATCCAGCGGGGTGGGGGCGGGGGAGCTGTTTTTT. Protein product: CASSVSSGVGAGELFF.

The chain combines TRBV11-2 with TRBJ2-3, with no clear D. Germline CDR1 SGHAT, CDR2 FQNNGV. This CDR3 is 15 amino acids long. V was cut by 5 bases and J by 2 bases, with 14 bases left in between. CDR3 residues: CASSTIGTNTDTQYF. The CDR3 DNA reads TGTGCCAGCAGCACCATCGGAACTAACACAGATACGCAGTATTTT. Combining the CDR3 with reference TRBV11-2 and TRBJ2-3 gives the whole variable domain EAGVAQSPRYKIIEKRQSVAFWCNPISGHATLYWYQQILGQGPKLLIQFQNNGVVDDSQLPKDRFSAERLKGVDSTLKIQPAKLEDSAVYLCASSTIGTNTDTQYFGPGTRLTVL.

The chain recombines TRBV13 with TRBJ2-7; 7 bases agree with TRBD2. Germline V gives CDR1 PRHDT, CDR2 FYEKMQ (reference sequence). The CDR3 sequence is 15 residues long. Germline trimming cut 1 base from V and 2 bases from J; bases unmatched to any gene: 5. For the CDR3, the DNA is TGTGCCAGCAGCTTAGTTGGGGCGGGGGCCTACGAGCAGTACTTC. It specifies CASSLVGAGAYEQYF.

This chain uses TRBV5-1 with TRBJ2-5, with D possibly called TRBD1 or TRBD2 (5 bases each). Germline V gene data show CDR1 as SGHRS and CDR2 as YFSETQ. This CDR3 spans 15 amino acids. V was clipped by 1 base and J by 7 bases, with 17 bases between them. The DNA for the CDR3 is TGCGCCAGCAGCTTGTTGTTAAGGGGAGTGGGGACCCAGTACTTC. Its translation is CASSLLLRGVGTQYF.

This chain connects TRBV19 to TRBJ1-4; 8 nucleotides align to TRBD1. The ends lost 0 bases at V and 7 bases at J; junction bases unmatched: 10. Germline CDR1 and CDR2: LNHDA and SQIVND (reference sequence). The CDR3 sequence is 17 residues long. The CDR3 sequence is CASSIDRSGGVREKLFF. CDR3 DNA: TGTGCCAGTAGTATAGATCGGTCAGGGGGCGTTCGTGAAAAACTGTTTTTT.